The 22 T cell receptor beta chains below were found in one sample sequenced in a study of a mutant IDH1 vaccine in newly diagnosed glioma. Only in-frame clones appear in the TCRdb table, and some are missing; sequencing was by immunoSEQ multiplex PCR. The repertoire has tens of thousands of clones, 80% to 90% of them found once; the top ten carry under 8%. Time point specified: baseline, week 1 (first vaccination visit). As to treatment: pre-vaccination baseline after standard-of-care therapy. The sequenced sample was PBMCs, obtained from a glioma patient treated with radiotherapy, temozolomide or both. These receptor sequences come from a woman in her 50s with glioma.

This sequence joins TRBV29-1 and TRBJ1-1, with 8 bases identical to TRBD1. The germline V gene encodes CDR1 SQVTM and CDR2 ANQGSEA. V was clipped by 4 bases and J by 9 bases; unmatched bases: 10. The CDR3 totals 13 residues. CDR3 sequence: CSVVEDRGTKAFF. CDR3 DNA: TGCAGCGTTGTAGAAGACAGGGGAACAAAAGCTTTCTTT. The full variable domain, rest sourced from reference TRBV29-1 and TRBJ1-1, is SAVISQKPSRDICQRGTSLTIQCQVDSQVTMMFWYRQQPGQSLTLIATANQGSEATYESGFVIDKFPISRPNLTFSTLTVSNMSPEDSSIYLCSVVEDRGTKAFFGQGTRLTVV.

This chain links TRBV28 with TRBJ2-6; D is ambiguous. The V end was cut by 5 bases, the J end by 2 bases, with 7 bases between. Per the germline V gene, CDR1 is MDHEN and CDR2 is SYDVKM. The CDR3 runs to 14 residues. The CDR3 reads CASSEWTGANVLTF. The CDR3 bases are TGTGCCAGCAGTGAGTGGACTGGGGCCAACGTCCTGACTTTC.

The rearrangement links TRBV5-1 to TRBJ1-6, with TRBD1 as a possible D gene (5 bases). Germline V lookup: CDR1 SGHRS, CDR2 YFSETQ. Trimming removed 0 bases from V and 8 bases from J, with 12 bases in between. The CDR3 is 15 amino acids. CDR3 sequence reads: CASSLVAGIDSPLHF. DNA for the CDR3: TGCGCCAGCAGCTTGGTTGCAGGGATCGATTCACCCCTCCACTTT. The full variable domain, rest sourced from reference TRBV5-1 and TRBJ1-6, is KAGVTQTPRYLIKTRGQQVTLSCSPISGHRSVSWYQQTPGQGLQFLFEYFSETQRNKGNFPGRFSGRQFSNSRSEMNVSTLELGDSALYLCASSLVAGIDSPLHFGNGTRLTVT.

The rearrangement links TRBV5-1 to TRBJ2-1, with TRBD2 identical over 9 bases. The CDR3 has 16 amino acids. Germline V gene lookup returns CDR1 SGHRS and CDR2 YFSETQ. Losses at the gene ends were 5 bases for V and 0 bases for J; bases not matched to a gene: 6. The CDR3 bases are TGCGCCAGCAGTTCCCTAGCGGGAAGCTCCTACAATGAGCAGTTCTTC. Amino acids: CASSSLAGSSYNEQFF.

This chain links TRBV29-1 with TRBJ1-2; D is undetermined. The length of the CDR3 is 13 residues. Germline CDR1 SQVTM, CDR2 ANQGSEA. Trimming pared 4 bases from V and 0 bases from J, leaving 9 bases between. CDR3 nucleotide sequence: TGCAGCGTTGGGCCAGGACCTAACTATGGCTACACCTTC. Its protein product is CSVGPGPNYGYTF.

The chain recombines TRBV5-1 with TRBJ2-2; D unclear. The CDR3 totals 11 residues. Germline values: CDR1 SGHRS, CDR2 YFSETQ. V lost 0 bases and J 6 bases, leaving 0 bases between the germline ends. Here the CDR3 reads CASSLAGELFF. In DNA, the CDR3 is TGCGCCAGCAGCTTGGCCGGGGAGCTGTTTTTT.

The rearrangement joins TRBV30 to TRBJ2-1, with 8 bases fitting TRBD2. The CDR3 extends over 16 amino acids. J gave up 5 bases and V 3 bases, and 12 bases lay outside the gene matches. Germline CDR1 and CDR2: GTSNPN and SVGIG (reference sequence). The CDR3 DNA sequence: TGTGCCTGGAGGCCGGGGGGGCGGGGGTTCCACAATGAGCAGTTCTTC. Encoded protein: CAWRPGGRGFHNEQFF.

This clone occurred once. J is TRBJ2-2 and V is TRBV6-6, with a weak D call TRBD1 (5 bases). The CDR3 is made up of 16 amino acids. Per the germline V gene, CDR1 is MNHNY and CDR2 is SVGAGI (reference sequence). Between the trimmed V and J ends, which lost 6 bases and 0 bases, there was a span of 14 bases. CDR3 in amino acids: CASRIIRATNTGELFF. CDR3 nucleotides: TGTGCCAGCAGAATCATCAGGGCTACGAACACCGGGGAGCTGTTTTTT.

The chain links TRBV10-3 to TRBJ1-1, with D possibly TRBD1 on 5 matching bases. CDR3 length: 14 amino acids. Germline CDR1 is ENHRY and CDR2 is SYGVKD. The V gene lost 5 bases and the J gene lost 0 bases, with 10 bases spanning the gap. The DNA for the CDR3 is TGTGCCATCAGTCCCAGGGTGATGAACACTGAAGCTTTCTTT. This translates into CAISPRVMNTEAFF.

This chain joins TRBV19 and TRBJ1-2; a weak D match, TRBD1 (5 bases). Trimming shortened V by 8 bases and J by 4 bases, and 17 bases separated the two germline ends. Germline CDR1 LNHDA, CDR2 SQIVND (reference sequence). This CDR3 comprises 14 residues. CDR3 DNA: TGTGCCAGTGAGGGACGATCAGGGAGCTATGGCTACACCTTC. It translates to CASEGRSGSYGYTF.

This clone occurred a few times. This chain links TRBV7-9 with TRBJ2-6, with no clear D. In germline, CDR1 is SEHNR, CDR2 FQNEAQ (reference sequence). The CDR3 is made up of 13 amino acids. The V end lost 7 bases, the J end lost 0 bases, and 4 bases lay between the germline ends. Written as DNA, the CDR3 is TGTGCCAGCACTCCCTCTGGGGCCAACGTCCTGACTTTC. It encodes CASTPSGANVLTF.

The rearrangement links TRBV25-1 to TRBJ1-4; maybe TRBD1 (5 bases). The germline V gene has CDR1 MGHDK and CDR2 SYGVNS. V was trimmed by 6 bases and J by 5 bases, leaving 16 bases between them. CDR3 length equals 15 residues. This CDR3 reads CASRADGTWNEKLFF. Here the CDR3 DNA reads TGTGCCAGCAGGGCAGACGGGACTTGGAATGAAAAACTGTTTTTT.

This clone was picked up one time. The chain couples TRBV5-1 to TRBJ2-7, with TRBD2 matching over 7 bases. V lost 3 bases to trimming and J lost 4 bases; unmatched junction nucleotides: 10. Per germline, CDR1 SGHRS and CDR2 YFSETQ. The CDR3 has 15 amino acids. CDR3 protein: CASSSERGGIYEQYF. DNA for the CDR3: TGCGCCAGCAGCTCGGAGCGCGGGGGAATTTACGAGCAGTACTTC.

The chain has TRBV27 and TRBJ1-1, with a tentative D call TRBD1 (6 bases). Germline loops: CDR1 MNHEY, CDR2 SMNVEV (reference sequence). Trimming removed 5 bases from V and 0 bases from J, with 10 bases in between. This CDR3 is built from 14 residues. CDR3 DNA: TGTGCCAGCAGTGTCAGGGGAATGAACACTGAAGCTTTCTTT. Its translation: CASSVRGMNTEAFF.

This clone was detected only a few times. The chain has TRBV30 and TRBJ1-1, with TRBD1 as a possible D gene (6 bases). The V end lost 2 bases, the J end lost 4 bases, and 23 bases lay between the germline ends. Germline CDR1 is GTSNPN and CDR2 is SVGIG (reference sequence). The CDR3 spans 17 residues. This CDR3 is CAWSRRGTWRGSTEAFF. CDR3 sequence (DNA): TGTGCCTGGAGTAGACGCGGGACATGGAGGGGTTCCACTGAAGCTTTCTTT.

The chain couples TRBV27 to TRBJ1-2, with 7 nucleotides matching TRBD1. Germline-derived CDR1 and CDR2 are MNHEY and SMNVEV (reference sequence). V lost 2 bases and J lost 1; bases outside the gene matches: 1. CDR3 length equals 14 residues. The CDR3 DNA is TGTGCCAGCAGTTTAGGGGACAGTAACTATGGCTACACCTTC. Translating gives CASSLGDSNYGYTF.

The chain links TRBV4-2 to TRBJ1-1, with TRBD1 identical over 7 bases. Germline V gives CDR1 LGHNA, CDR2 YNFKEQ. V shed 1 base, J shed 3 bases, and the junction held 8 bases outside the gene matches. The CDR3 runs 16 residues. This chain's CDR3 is CASSQVPGQDDTEAFF. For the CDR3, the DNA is TGTGCCAGCAGCCAAGTCCCCGGACAGGACGACACTGAAGCTTTCTTT.

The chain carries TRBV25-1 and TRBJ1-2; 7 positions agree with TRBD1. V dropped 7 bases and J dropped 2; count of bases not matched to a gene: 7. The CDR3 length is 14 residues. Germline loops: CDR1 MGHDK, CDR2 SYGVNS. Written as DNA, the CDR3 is TGTGCCAGCACCTCACCACAGGGGAACTATGGCTACACCTTC. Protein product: CASTSPQGNYGYTF.

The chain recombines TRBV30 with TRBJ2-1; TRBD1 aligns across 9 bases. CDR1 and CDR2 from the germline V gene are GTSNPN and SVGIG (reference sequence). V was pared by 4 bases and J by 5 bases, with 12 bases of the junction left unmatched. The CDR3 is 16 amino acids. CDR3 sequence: CAWILALGQGHNEQFF. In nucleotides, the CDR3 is TGTGCCTGGATTCTAGCCTTGGGACAGGGTCACAATGAGCAGTTCTTC.

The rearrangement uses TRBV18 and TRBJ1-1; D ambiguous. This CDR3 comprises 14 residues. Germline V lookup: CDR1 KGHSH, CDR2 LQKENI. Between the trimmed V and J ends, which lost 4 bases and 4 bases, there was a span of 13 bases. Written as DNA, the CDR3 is TGTGCCAGCTCACTCGAGGGCTTGGGCACTGAAGCTTTCTTT. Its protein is CASSLEGLGTEAFF.

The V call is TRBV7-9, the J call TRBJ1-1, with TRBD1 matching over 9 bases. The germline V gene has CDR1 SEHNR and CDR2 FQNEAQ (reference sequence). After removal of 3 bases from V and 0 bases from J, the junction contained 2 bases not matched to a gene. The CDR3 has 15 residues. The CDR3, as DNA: TGTGCCAGCAGCTTGACAGGGGGATTGAACACTGAAGCTTTCTTT. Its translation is CASSLTGGLNTEAFF.

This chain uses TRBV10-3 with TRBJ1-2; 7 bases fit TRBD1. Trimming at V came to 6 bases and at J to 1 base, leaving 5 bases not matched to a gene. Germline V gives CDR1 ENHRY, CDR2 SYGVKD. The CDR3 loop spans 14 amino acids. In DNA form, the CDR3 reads TGTGCCATCAGCGGGACAGTGGATAACTATGGCTACACCTTC. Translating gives CAISGTVDNYGYTF.